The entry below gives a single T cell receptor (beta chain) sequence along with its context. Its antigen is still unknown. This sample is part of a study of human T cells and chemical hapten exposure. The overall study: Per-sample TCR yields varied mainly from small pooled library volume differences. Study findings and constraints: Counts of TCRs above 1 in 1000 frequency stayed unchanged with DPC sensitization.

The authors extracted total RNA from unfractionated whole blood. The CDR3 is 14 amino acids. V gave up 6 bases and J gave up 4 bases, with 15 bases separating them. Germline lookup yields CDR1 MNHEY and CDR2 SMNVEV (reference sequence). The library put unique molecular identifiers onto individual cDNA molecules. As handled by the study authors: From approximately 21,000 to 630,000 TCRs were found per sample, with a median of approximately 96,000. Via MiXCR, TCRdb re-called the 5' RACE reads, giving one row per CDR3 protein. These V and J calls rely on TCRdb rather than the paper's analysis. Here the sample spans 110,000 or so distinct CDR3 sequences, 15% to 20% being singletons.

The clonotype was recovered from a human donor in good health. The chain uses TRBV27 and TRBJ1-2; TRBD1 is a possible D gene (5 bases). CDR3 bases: TGTGCCAGCAGCCCACCAGGGTTTAGCTATGGCTACACCTTC. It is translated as CASSPPGFSYGYTF.